The 6 T cell receptor beta chains in this list originate from one sample, sequenced in a study of spatial heterogeneity in lung cancer. Study-wide points: Counts that tracked tumor mutation counts were those of expanded intratumoral alpha and beta TCRs.

Regarding time point: sample taken at primary tumor resection. TCRdb used MiXCR to reprocess the 5' RACE reads, holding one entry per CDR3 protein. The sample consists of around 4,900 distinct CDR3 sequences, 9.5% to 15% of them appearing once. No antigens are known for them. The sample in question was lung tumor tissue, obtained at surgery. All receptors come from a male donor with early-stage non-small cell lung cancer.

This clonotype was seen ten or more times. CDR3 loop: CASSLGGTGGVQPQHF. CDR3 in DNA: TGTGCCAGCAGCTTAGGCGGGACAGGGGGAGTTCAGCCCCAGCATTTT. The chain combines TRBV7-2 with TRBJ1-5; 11 nucleotides line up with TRBD1. Germline CDR1 reads SGHTA; CDR2 reads FQGNSA. The CDR3 runs 16 residues. The V and J ends lost 1 base and 6 bases, in that order; junction bases with no gene match: 5.

This clonotype rates as medium-sized. The chain employs TRBV28 and TRBJ2-3, with D tentatively TRBD2 (6 bases). This CDR3 comprises 14 residues. Per the germline V gene, CDR1 is MDHEN and CDR2 is SYDVKM. CDR3 DNA: TGTGCTAGCGGTTACATCACAGACCTAGATACGCAGTATTTT. Translating it yields CASGYITDLDTQYF. Supplemented by reference TRBV28 and TRBJ2-3, the full variable domain reads DVKVTQSSRYLVKRTGEKVFLECVQDMDHENMFWYRQDPGLGLRLIYFSYDVKMKEKGDIPEGYSVSREKKERFSLILESASTNQTSMYLCASGYITDLDTQYFGPGTRLTVL.

This clonotype ranks as medium-sized. The chain recombines TRBV30 with TRBJ2-7, with 9 bases identical to TRBD2. CDR3 size: 16 residues. V lost 1 base, J lost 2 bases, and 9 bases stayed unmatched. The germline V gene has CDR1 GTSNPN and CDR2 SVGIG (reference sequence). CDR3 DNA sequence: TGTGCCTGGAGTGACCCTGGAGTAGCGGGAGCCTACGAGCAGTACTTC. This codes for CAWSDPGVAGAYEQYF.

This clonotype showed up many times. V and J are TRBV7-9 and TRBJ2-1, with 8 bases fitting TRBD2. The germline gives CDR1 SEHNR, CDR2 FQNEAQ (reference sequence). The CDR3 loop spans 14 amino acids. V shed 5 bases and J 6 bases; nucleotides not matched to a gene: 6. CDR3 in DNA: TGTGCCAGCAGCCCGAGCGGGGGACTCAATGAGCAGTTCTTC. This gives the protein CASSPSGGLNEQFF.

This clonotype is labeled medium-sized. This chain joins TRBV12-3 or TRBV12-4 and TRBJ2-1; TRBD1 matches 8 bases. J lost 6 bases, V lost 6 bases, and 7 bases had no gene match. There are 14 residues in the CDR3. The CDR3 DNA follows: TGTGCCAGCAGCTCCGACAGGGGTGGCAATGAGCAGTTCTTC. This translates into CASSSDRGGNEQFF.

This clonotype was counted at least ten times. This rearrangement joins TRBV11-3 to TRBJ2-1; D might be TRBD2 (7 bases). Germline-derived CDR1 and CDR2 are SGHNT and YENEEA. V shed 4 bases and J shed 8 bases, with 12 bases lying between them. The CDR3 covers 13 residues. CDR3 sequence: CASSYRGAHEQFF. In nucleotides, the CDR3 is TGTGCCAGCAGCTATCGGGGGGCCCATGAGCAGTTCTTC. The whole variable domain, remainder taken from reference TRBV11-3 and TRBJ2-1, is EAGVVQSPRYKIIEKKQPVAFWCNPISGHNTLYWYLQNLGQGPELLIRYENEEAVDDSQLPKDRFSAERLKGVDSTLKIQPAELGDSAVYLCASSYRGAHEQFFGPGTRLTVL.